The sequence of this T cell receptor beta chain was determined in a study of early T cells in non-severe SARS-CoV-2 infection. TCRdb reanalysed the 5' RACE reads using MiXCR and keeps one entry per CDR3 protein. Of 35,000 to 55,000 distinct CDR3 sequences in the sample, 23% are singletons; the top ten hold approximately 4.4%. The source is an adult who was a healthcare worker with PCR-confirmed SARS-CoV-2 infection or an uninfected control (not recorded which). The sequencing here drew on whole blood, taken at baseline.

The CDR3 loop reads CSATGQMNTEAFF. The CDR3 bases are TGCAGCGCGACTGGACAGATGAACACTGAAGCTTTCTTT. The genes are TRBV29-1 and TRBJ1-1, with a weak D call TRBD1 (6 bases). This CDR3 contains 13 residues. Deletions cut 7 bases from V and 0 bases from J, with 12 bases between. From germline, CDR1 is SQVTM and CDR2 ANQGSEA.